This T cell receptor (beta chain) was documented in a study of blood T cells in healthy people across ages. Broader study findings: TCR beta diversity tracked closely with naive T cell percentage. There was no known CMV status for donors, so expanded clonotype changes were possibly confounded. Estimated diversity, derived from one million T cells, was regarded as an underestimate.

From germline, CDR1 is MNHNS and CDR2 SASEGT. This CDR3 has 16 residues. V lost 5 bases to trimming and J lost 0 bases; unmatched junction nucleotides: 5. Together with a sample-barcoded 5' primer, a J-beta primer mix was included in a second PCR lasting roughly 6 to 12 cycles. TCRdb re-called the 5' RACE reads through MiXCR, storing one row per CDR3 protein. The sample lists about 640,000 distinct CDR3 sequences; around 31% were seen once. This clonotype occurred many times. No antigen is known for it. V usage is TRBV6-1 and J usage is TRBJ2-3; 10 nucleotides line up with TRBD2. Sample: blood. This TCR was recovered from a woman over 75 in good health. The CDR3 coding sequence is TGTGCCAGCAGTCATAGCGGGGGGTTAAGCACAGATACGCAGTATTTT. This sequence encodes CASSHSGGLSTDTQYF.